These 3 T cell receptor beta chains were sequenced from one sample in a study of blood T cell repertoires in COVID-19. Sequenced by immunoSEQ multiplex PCR; TCRdb stores in-frame clones only, minus some. Of about 300,000 clones detected, 86% appear once; the ten largest clones hold 8% to 13%. Sample: PBMCs or T cells enriched from blood (not recorded which). These receptors originate from a woman younger than 30 who had recovered from COVID-19.

CDR3 DNA: TGCGCCAGCAGCCCTGGACTGACTACAGGGGGGTATGGCTACACCTTC. This gives the protein CASSPGLTTGGYGYTF. This chain connects TRBV5-1 to TRBJ1-2, with 8 positions matching TRBD1. Germline-derived CDR1 and CDR2 are SGHRS and YFSETQ. This CDR3 is 16 amino acids long. Trimming at V came to 4 bases and at J to 5 bases, leaving 13 bases not matched to a gene. Full variable domain (outside the CDR3, taken from reference TRBV5-1 and TRBJ1-2): KAGVTQTPRYLIKTRGQQVTLSCSPISGHRSVSWYQQTPGQGLQFLFEYFSETQRNKGNFPGRFSGRQFSNSRSEMNVSTLELGDSALYLCASSPGLTTGGYGYTFGSGTRLTVV.

This clone was seen more than once but under ten times. The V gene is TRBV7-9, the J gene TRBJ1-1, with 10 bases matching TRBD1. The CDR3 contains 14 residues. Germline V gene sequence: CDR1 SEHNR, CDR2 FQNEAQ (reference sequence). V trimming: 1 base; J trimming: 7 bases; junction bases outside the gene matches: 3. The CDR3: CASSLGDRGFEAFF. In DNA, the CDR3 is TGTGCCAGCAGCTTAGGGGACAGGGGTTTTGAAGCTTTCTTT.

The V gene is TRBV9, the J gene TRBJ1-1; 7 positions agree with TRBD1. The trim removed 4 bases at V and 1 base at J, leaving 7 bases unmatched. The length of the CDR3 is 15 residues. Germline V gene lookup returns CDR1 SGDLS and CDR2 YYNGEE. In DNA form, the CDR3 reads TGTGCCAGCAGCCCCCAGGGGGGCGGGAACACTGAAGCTTTCTTT. It is translated as CASSPQGGGNTEAFF.